One and the same sample provided the 4 T cell receptor beta chains below, sequenced in a study of shared clonotypes between healthy human individuals. Using immunoSEQ multiplex PCR, the repertoire was profiled, and TCRdb retains in-frame clones only, with some absent. This sample yields more than 1,200,000 clones, of which about 98.5% are seen a single time; approximately 0.38% belongs to the top ten. Sequenced material: naive CD4+ T cells sorted from blood. Subset of the sample: CD45RA+ positively selected. These receptors were obtained from a man younger than 40 in good health.

The chain joins TRBV10-1 to TRBJ2-7, with D possibly being TRBD1 (6 bases). The germline gives CDR1 WNHNN, CDR2 SYGVQD (reference sequence). This CDR3 is 15 amino acids long. The V and J ends lost 3 bases and 5 bases respectively, with 17 bases between them. CDR3 protein: CASSDRVGGRNEQYF. The CDR3 DNA reads TGCGCCAGCAGTGATCGGGTAGGGGGTAGAAACGAGCAGTACTTC.

CDR3 nucleotide sequence: TGTGCCAGCAGTTCGGGGATCCGAGACGAGCAGTACTTC. It specifies CASSSGIRDEQYF. The gene calls are TRBV28 and TRBJ2-7, with a weak D call TRBD2 (5 bases). This CDR3 region has 13 residues. V gave up 4 bases and J gave up 5 bases, with 12 bases separating them. CDR1 and CDR2 from the germline V gene are MDHEN and SYDVKM.

In this sample, this clone turned up once. This chain links TRBV5-1 with TRBJ2-3; D possibly matches TRBD1 or TRBD2 (6 bases each). The V gene's germline CDR1 is SGHRS and CDR2 YFSETQ. CDR3 length: 14 residues. The V end lost 7 bases, the J end lost 8 bases, and 20 bases lay between the germline ends. Here the CDR3 reads CASGRGRKGGTQYF. CDR3 DNA: TGCGCCAGCGGACGGGGGCGCAAGGGGGGTACGCAGTATTTT.

As DNA, the CDR3 is TGTGCCAGCAGCTCCGCCGTAACGGAGACCCAGTACTTC. It encodes CASSSAVTETQYF. J is TRBJ2-5 and V is TRBV7-2; D remains unclear. Trimming stripped 4 bases from V and 5 bases from J, with 11 bases between. CDR3 length: 13 amino acids. The germline CDR1 and CDR2 sequences are SGHTA and FQGNSA.